The present entry profiles one T cell receptor beta chain with its context. Its antigen is not yet known. Qualities for individual bases were not recorded, and no much larger clone is one base off. The data stem from a study of T cell responses to AZD1222 COVID-19 vaccine (dated by TCRdb to about 2021). With regard to the full study: AZD1222 recipients with second doses at about 4 weeks or about 12 weeks were pooled, because spike-specific TCR depth and breadth did not differ between schedules. A total of 233 trial participants underwent TCR sequencing, of whom some 210 received two doses of AZD1222 and around 25 received two doses of the MenACWY control vaccine. Trial participants were enrolled by age into subgroups of 18-55, 56-69 and 70-plus years, and around 150, 28 and 57 TCR-sequenced participants, respectively, were included in these subgroups. Here is what the overall study found, with its caveats: The 56-69-year group was small, and its depth increase did not reach significance, likely because of low power. Because no day 14 peak-response samples were available, repertoires were characterized only after the peak T cell response. The vaccine-associated CD4 TCRs covered the entire spike protein, and the dominant responses fell in regions 160-218 and 743-854. Reportedly, almost half of the unique spike-specific TCRs recognized epitopes lying outside the regions that are mutated in the B.1.351 and B.1.1.7 variants. Participants were mostly white British, with more females than males. The authors suggested clonal diversity may have been underestimated. A significant rise in spike-specific TCR breadth and depth was observed after two AZD1222 doses relative to day 0 and relative to MenACWY recipients. Only a handful of AZD1222 recipients were SARS-CoV-2 seropositive at baseline, limiting conclusions about previously exposed vaccinees.

The CDR3 regions of human TCRbeta chains were analyzed by immunosequencing. The paper's data handling went like this. TCRs in the repertoires were matched against a reference library of SARS-CoV-2-specific TCRs that had been generated with the MIRA antigen-specificity platform. Breadth was defined as the fraction of unique TCRs that were SARS-CoV-2-associated, and depth was defined as the fraction of total T cells that were SARS-CoV-2-associated. Each spike-specific TCR was assigned to its reactive spike region and to a CD4 or CD8 class using the MIRA data. Log10-transformed breadth and depth values were compared by one-way ANOVA with Sidak's multiple comparisons tests. The source is immuneACCESS, and TCRdb retained only in-frame sequences with V and J called. Part of the clones is not carried over; for the studies checked, unresolved V genes explain less than half of this, and the remainder is unexplained. That table supplies the V and J calls and clone size; D and trimming were determined from the DNA. The sample data list around 120,000 clones, and around 88% of these were observed just once. The top ten clonotypes cover about 5% of the sample.

The time point label corresponds to: baseline before first vaccination. Vaccinee samples were obtained from the UK trials COV001 and COV002, which included a single-blind randomized controlled phase 2/3 trial of AZD1222 (ChAdOx1 nCoV-19) in healthy adults. For TCRbeta chain sequencing, PBMC samples were collected from trial participants at day 0 and at day 28 after the second dose. The clonotype originates from an adult in good health. Source: peripheral blood, taken on day 0 of AZD1222 vaccination.

The nucleotides are TGTGCCAGCAGCGGGACAGGGTATACTAATGAAAAACTGTTTTTT. Translated, it reads CASSGTGYTNEKLFF. The V gene is TRBV7-9 and the J gene is TRBJ1-4; 9 middle bases align to TRBD1. The germline V gene (reference sequence) specifies SEHNR as CDR1 and FQNEAQ as CDR2. Ends trimmed: V by 5 bases, J by 2 bases; bases unmatched to a gene: 3. From the cysteine up to the phenylalanine, the CDR3 has a length of 15 residues. Solely the CDR3 DNA is kept, with 45 bases framed from the first base.